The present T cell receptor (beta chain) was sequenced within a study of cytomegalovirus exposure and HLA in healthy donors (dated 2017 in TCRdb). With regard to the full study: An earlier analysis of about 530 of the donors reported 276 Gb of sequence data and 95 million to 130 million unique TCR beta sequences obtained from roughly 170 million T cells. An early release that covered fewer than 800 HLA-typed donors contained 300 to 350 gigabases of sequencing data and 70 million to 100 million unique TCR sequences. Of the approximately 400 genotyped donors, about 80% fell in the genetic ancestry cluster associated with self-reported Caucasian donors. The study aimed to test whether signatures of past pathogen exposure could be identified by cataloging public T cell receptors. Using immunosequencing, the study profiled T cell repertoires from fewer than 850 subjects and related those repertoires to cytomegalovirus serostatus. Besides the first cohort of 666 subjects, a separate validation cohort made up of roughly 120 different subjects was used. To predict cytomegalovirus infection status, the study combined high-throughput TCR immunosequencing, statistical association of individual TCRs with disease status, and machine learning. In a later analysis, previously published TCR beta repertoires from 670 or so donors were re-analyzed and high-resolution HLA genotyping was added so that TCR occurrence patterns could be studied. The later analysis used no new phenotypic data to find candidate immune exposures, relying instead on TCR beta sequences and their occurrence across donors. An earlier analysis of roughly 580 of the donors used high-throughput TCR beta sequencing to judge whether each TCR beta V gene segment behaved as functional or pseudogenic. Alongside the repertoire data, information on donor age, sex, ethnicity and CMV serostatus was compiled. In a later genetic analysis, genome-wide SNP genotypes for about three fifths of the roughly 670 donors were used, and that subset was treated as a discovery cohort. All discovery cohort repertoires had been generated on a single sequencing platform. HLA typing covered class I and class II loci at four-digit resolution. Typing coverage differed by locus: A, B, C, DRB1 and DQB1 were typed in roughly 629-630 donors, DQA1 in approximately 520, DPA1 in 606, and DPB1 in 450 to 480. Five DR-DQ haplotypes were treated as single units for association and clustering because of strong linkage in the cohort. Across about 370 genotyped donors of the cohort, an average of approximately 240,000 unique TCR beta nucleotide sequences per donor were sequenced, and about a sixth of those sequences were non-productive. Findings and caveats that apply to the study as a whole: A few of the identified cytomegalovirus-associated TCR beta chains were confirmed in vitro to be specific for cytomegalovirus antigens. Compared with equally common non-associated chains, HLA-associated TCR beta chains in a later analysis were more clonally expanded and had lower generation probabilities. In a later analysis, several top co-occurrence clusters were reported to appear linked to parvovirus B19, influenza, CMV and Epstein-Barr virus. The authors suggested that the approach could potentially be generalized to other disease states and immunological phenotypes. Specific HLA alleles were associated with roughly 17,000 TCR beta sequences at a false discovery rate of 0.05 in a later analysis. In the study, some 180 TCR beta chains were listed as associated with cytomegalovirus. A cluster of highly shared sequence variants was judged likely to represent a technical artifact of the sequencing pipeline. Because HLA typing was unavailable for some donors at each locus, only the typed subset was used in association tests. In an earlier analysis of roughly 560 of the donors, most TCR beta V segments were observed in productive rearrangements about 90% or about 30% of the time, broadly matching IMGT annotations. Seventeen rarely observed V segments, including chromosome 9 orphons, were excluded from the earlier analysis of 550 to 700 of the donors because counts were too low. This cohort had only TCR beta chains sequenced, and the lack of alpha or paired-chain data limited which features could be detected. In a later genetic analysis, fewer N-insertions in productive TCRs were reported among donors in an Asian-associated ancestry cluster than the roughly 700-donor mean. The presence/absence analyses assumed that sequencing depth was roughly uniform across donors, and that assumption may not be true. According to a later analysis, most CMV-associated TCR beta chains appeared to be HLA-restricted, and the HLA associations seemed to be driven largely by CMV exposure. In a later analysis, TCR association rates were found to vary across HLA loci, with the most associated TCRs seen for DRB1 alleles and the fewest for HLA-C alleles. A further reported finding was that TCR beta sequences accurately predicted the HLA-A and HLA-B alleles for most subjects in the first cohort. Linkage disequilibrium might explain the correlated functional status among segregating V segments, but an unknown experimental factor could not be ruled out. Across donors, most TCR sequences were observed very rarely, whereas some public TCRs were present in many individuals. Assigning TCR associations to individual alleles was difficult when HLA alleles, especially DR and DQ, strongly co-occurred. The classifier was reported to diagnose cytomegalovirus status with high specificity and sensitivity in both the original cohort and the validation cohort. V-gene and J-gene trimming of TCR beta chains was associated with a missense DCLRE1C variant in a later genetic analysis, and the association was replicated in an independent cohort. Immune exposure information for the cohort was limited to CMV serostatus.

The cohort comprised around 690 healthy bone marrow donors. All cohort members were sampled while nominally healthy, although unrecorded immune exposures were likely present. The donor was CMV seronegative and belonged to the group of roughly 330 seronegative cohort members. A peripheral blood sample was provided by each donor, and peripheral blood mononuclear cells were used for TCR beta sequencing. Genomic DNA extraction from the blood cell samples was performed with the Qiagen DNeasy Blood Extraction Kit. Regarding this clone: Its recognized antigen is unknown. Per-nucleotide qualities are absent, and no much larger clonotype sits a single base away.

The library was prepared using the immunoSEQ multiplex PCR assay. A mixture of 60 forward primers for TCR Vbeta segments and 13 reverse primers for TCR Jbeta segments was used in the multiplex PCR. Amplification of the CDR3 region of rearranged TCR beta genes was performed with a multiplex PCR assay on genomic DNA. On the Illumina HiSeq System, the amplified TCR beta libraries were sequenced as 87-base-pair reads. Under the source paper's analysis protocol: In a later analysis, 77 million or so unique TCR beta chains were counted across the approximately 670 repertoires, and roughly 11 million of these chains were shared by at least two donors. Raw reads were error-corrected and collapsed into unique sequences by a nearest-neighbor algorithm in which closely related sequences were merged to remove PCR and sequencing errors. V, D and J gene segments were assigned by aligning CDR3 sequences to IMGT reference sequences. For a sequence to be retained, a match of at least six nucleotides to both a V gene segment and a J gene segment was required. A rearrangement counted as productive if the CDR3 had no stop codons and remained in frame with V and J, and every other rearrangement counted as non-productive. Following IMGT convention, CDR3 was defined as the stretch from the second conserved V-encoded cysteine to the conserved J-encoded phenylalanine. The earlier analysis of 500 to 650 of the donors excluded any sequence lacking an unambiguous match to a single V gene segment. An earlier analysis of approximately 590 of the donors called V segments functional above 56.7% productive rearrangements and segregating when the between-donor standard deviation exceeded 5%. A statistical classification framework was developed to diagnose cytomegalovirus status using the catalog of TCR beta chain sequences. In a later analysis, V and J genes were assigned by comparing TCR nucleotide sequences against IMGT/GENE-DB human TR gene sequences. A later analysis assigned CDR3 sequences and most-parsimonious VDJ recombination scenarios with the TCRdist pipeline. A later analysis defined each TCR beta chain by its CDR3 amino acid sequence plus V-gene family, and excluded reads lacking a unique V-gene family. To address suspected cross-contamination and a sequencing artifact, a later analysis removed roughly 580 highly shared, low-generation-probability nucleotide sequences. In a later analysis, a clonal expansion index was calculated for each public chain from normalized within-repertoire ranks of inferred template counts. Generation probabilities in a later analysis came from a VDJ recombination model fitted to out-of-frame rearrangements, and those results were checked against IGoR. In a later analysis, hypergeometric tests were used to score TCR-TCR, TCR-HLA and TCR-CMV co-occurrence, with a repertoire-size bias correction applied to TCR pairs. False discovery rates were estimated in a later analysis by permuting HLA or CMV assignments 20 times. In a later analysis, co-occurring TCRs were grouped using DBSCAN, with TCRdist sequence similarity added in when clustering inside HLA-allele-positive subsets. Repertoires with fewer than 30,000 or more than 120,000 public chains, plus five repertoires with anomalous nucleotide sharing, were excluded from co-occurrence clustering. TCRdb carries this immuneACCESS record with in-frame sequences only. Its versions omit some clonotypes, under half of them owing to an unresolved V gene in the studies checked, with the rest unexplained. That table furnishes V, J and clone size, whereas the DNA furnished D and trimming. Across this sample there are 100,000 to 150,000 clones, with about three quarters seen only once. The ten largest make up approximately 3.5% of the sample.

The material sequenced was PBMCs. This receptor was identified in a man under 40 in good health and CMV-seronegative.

This receptor carries the CDR3 CASSQTSGETYEQYF. The DNA sequence is as follows: TGTGCCAGCAGCCAAACTAGCGGGGAGACCTACGAGCAGTACTTC. The chain was built from TRBV6-5 and TRBJ2-7; 10 central nucleotides agree with TRBD2. CDR1 and CDR2 were assigned from the germline V gene as MNHEY and SVGAGI. Trimmed from V: 6 bases; trimmed from J: 2 bases; junction bases lacking a gene match: 7. Spanning cysteine to phenylalanine, the CDR3 consists of 15 amino acids. Only the CDR3 portion is preserved as DNA: 45 bases, with reading frame beginning at the first base.